This TCR beta chain is drawn from a study of graft-versus-host responses after intestinal transplantation. Generated by immunoSEQ multiplex PCR, the TCRdb table keeps only in-frame clones and is missing some. The table has 60,000 to 90,000 clones, about 90% seen once. On this clone itself: Its antigen is unknown.

Study-wide results and caveats: Investigators detected GvH clones in recipient marrow, with some emerging earlier in ileum or blood.

This sequence was found in a human donor who received an intestinal transplant. This sample comprised unstimulated CD8+ T cells sorted from spleen or lymph node cells, obtained before intestinal transplant.

CDR3 residues: CARSNTGGAYEQYF. CDR3 DNA sequence: TGTGCCAGAAGTAACACAGGGGGCGCCTACGAGCAGTACTTC. The chain is built from TRBV7-5 and TRBJ2-7; TRBD1 was called by the table and not checked on the DNA. TRBV7-5 is a pseudogene. This CDR3 contains 14 residues.